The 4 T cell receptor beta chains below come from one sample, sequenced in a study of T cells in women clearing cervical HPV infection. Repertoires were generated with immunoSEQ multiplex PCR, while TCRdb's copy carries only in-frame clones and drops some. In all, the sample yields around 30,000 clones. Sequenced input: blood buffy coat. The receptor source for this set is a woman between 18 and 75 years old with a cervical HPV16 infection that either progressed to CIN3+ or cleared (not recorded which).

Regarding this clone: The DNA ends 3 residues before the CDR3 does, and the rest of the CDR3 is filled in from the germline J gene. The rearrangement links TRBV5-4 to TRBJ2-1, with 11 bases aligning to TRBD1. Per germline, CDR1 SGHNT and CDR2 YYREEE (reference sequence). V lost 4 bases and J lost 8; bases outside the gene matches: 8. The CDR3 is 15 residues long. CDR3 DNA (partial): TGTGCCAGCAGCCCGGACAGGGGGCGGTCGGATGAG. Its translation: CASSPDRGRSDE. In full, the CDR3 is CASSPDRGRSDEQFF.

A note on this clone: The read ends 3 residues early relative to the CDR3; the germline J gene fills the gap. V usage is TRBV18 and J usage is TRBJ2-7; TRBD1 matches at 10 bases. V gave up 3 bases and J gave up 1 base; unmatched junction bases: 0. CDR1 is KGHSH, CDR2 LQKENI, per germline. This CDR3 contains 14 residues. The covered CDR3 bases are TGTGCCAGCTCACCGGGACAGGGGTCCTACGAG. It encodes CASSPGQGSYE. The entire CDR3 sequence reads CASSPGQGSYEQYF.

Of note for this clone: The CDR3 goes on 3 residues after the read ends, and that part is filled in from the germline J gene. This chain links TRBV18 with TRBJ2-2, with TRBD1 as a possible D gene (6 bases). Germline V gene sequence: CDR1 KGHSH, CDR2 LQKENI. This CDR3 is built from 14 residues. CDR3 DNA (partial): TGTGCCAGCTCCGGTTCGGGACACTATGAAAAG. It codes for CASSGSGHYEK. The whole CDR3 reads CASSGSGHYEKLFF.

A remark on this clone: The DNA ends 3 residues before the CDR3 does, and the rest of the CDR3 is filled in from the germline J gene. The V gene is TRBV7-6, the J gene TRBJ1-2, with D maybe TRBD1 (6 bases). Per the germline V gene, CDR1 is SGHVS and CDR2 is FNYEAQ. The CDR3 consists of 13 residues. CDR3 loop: CASSLSRGGDYTF. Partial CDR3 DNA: TGTGCCAGCAGCTTATCCCGGGGGGGCGAC. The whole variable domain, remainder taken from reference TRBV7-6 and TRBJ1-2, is GAGVSQSPRYKVTKRGQDVALRCDPISGHVSLYWYRQALGQGPEFLTYFNYEAQQDKSGLPNDRFSAERPEGSISTLTIQRTEQRDSAMYRCASSLSRGGDYTFGSGTRLTVV.